This T cell receptor beta chain was identified during a study of blood T cell repertoires in COVID-19. On the study more broadly: Italy, Spain and the United States were the sources of the convalescent and acute COVID-19 samples. T cells, B-cell-depleted T cells, or PBMCs supplied cDNA or gDNA.

Trimming removed 4 bases at V and 5 bases at J, with 11 bases between. CDR3 length equals 13 residues. Original data processing: The assay estimated nucleated cells by amplifying reference gene primers. Clones were read by immunoSEQ multiplex PCR, and TCRdb kept only the in-frame ones, dropping some. V, J and clone size were drawn from that table, and D and trimming were deduced from the DNA. The sample yields roughly 290,000 clones, approximately 91% seen once. A few counts support this clone. Sequences were obtained from peripheral blood. The source is a woman aged 60-75 years with acute or convalescent COVID-19. The chain carries TRBV12-3 or TRBV12-4 and TRBJ1-1; D is possibly TRBD1 (6 bases). CDR3 in DNA: TGTGCCAGCAGTTCCACAGGGTATACTGAAGCTTTCTTT. This codes for CASSSTGYTEAFF.